One sample yielded the 6 T cell receptor beta chains listed below, sequenced in a study of blood T cell repertoires in COVID-19. Generated by immunoSEQ multiplex PCR, the TCRdb table keeps only in-frame clones and is missing some. The sample records about 140,000 clones, roughly 79% being singletons. The material sequenced was peripheral blood. All receptors derive from a human donor in a cohort sampled during active COVID-19.

This clone is medium-sized (0.01 to 0.1%) within its sample. The chain combines TRBV6-1 with TRBJ1-5; D perhaps matches TRBD1 (6 bases). The CDR3 loop spans 16 amino acids. Germline V lookup: CDR1 MNHNS, CDR2 SASEGT. V lost 2 bases and J lost 2, with 13 bases in between. CDR3 bases: TGTGCCAGCAGTGAATCGATAGCAGGGGGCAATCAGCCCCAGCATTTT. It codes for CASSESIAGGNQPQHF.

J is TRBJ2-1 and V is TRBV28; 7 bases map to TRBD1. The CDR3 has 12 residues. Per germline, CDR1 MDHEN and CDR2 SYDVKM. With 7 bases clipped from V and 6 bases from J, the junction kept 3 bases outside the gene matches. The CDR3 DNA reads TGTGCCAGCACCCCAGGGGGCAATGAGCAGTTCTTC. Amino acids: CASTPGGNEQFF.

CDR3 nucleotide sequence: TGTGCCAGCAGCTTAGGTCTTATAGCGGGAGACACAGATACGCAGTATTTT. This sequence encodes CASSLGLIAGDTDTQYF. The V gene is TRBV7-9, the J gene TRBJ2-3; TRBD2 aligns across 9 bases. The V segment lost 1 base and the J segment 2 bases; nucleotides outside the gene matches: 7. CDR3 size: 17 residues. Germline V gene lookup returns CDR1 SEHNR and CDR2 FQNEAQ (reference sequence). Combining the CDR3 with reference TRBV7-9 and TRBJ2-3 gives the whole variable domain DTGVSQNPRHKITKRGQNVTFRCDPISEHNRLYWYRQTLGQGPEFLTYFQNEAQLEKSRLLSDRFSAERPKGSFSTLEIQRTEQGDSAMYLCASSLGLIAGDTDTQYFGPGTRLTVL.

This clone turned up a few times. The rearrangement joins TRBV7-3 to TRBJ2-7; possible D gene TRBD1, 6 bases. Trimming took 4 bases from V and 5 from J, leaving 18 bases between them. CDR3 length equals 15 residues. The germline V gene has CDR1 SGHTA and CDR2 FQGTGA. CDR3 bases: TGTGCCAGCAGCTCTACAGGGCGATGGGGAAACGAGCAGTACTTC. Translating it yields CASSSTGRWGNEQYF.

Of note for this clone: The same CDR3 also results from other DNA sequences found in this sample. The chain combines TRBV11-2 with TRBJ2-7; the D gene is possibly TRBD1 (5 bases). In germline, CDR1 is SGHAT, CDR2 FQNNGV. With 5 bases removed from V and 3 bases from J, the gap between germline ends came to 8 bases. This CDR3 contains 12 residues. The CDR3 loop is CASSIQGYEQYF. The CDR3 DNA reads as TGTGCCAGCAGCATTCAGGGCTACGAGCAGTACTTC.

The gene calls are TRBV11-1 and TRBJ2-7; 11 bases are a match to TRBD2. The ends lost 5 bases at V and 0 bases at J; junction bases unmatched: 3. There are 15 residues in the CDR3. In germline, CDR1 is SGHAT, CDR2 FQDESV (reference sequence). The CDR3 DNA reads TGTGCCAGCAGCCGTAGCGGGAGGGGCTCCTACGAGCAGTACTTC. Residues: CASSRSGRGSYEQYF.